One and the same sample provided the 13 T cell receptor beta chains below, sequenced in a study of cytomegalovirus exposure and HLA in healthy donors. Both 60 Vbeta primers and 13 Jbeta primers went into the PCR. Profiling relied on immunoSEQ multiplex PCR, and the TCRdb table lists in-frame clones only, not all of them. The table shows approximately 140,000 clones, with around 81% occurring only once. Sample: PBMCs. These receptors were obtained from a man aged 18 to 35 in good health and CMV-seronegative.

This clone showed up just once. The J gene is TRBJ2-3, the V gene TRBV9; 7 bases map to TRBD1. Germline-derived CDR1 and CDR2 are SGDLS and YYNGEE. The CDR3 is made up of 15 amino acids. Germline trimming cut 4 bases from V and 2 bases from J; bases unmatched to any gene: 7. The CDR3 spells CASSTRTGSTDTQYF. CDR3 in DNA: TGTGCCAGCAGCACCCGGACAGGTTCCACAGATACGCAGTATTTT.

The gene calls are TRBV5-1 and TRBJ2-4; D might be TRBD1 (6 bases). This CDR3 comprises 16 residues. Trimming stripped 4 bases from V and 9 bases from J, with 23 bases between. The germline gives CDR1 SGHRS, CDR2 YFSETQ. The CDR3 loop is CASSGGQNPPQAIQYF. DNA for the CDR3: TGCGCCAGCAGCGGAGGACAGAATCCCCCTCAAGCCATTCAGTACTTC. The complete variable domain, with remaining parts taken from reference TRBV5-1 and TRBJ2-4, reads KAGVTQTPRYLIKTRGQQVTLSCSPISGHRSVSWYQQTPGQGLQFLFEYFSETQRNKGNFPGRFSGRQFSNSRSEMNVSTLELGDSALYLCASSGGQNPPQAIQYFGAGTRLSVL.

The CDR3 region has the DNA TGTGCCAGCAGCCCCAACAGGGTACCCGGGGAGCTGTTTTTT. Its translation: CASSPNRVPGELFF. The chain carries TRBV25-1 and TRBJ2-2, with D perhaps matching TRBD1 (6 bases). The CDR3 spans 14 residues. Germline CDR1 MGHDK, CDR2 SYGVNS. The germline V and J ends were trimmed by 6 bases and 6 bases, with 14 bases remaining between them.

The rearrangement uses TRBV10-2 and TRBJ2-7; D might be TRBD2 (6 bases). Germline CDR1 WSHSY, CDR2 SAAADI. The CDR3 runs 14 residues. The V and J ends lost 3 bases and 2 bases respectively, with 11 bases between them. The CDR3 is CASSDPGGAYEQYF. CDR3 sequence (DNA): TGCGCCAGCAGTGACCCCGGGGGAGCCTACGAGCAGTACTTC.

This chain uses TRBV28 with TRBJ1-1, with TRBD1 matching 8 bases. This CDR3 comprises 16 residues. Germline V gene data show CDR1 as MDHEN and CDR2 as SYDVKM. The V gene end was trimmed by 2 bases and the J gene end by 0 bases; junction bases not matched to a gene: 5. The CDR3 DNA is TGTGCCAGCAGTTTAAGGACAGGGCCTATGAACACTGAAGCTTTCTTT. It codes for CASSLRTGPMNTEAFF.

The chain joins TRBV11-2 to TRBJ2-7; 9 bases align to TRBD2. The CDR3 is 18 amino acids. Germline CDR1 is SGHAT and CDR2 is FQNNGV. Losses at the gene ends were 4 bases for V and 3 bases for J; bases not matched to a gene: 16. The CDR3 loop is CASSYIPGLALTFYEQYF. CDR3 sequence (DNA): TGTGCCAGCAGCTACATACCGGGACTAGCTTTAACTTTCTACGAGCAGTACTTC.

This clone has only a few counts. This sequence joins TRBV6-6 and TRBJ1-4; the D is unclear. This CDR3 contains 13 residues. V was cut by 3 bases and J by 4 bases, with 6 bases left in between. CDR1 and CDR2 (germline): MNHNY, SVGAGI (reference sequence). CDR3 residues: CASSYQVNEKLFF. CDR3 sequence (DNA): TGTGCCAGCAGTTATCAGGTTAATGAAAAACTGTTTTTT.

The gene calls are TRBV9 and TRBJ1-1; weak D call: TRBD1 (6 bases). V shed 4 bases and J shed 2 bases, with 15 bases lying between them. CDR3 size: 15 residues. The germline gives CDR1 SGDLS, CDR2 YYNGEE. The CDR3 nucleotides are TGTGCCAGCAGCCGGGATATACAGGGAAACACTGAAGCTTTCTTT. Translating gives CASSRDIQGNTEAFF.

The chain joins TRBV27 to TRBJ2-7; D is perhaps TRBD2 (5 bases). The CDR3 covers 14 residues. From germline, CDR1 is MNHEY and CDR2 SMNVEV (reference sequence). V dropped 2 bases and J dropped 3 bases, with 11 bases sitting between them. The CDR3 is CASSLTGRGYEQYF. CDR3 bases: TGTGCCAGCAGTTTAACGGGTCGGGGCTACGAGCAGTACTTC.

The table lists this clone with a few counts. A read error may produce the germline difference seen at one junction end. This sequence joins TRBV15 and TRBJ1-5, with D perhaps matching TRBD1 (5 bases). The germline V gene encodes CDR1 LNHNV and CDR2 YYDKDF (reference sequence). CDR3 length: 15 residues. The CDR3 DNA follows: TGTGCCACCAGCAGAGATCTGGGGCTCAATCAGCCCCAGAATTTT. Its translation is CATSRDLGLNQPQNF.

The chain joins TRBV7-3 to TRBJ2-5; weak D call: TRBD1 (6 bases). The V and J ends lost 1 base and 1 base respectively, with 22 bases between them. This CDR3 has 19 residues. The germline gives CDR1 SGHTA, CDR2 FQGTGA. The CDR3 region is CASSLREETGLEIQETQYF. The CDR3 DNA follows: TGTGCCAGCAGCTTAAGAGAGGAGACAGGACTCGAAATCCAAGAGACCCAGTACTTC.

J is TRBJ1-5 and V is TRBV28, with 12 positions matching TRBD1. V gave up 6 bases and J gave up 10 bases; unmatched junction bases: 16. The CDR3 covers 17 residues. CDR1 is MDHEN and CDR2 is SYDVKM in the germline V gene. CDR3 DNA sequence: TGTGCCAGCAGCCGATCCCGGGACAGGGGGCACCCACGACCCCAGCATTTT. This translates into CASSRSRDRGHPRPQHF.

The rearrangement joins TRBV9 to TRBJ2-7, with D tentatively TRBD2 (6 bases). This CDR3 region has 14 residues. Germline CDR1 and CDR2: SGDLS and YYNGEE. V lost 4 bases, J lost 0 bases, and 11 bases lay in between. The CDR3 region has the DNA TGTGCCAGCAGCCCGGGGGACCTCTCCTACGAGCAGTACTTC. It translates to CASSPGDLSYEQYF.